This is a list of T cell receptor beta chains from one sample in a study of identical twins. TCRdb re-derived calls from the 5' RACE reads in MiXCR, one entry per CDR3 protein. The sample holds 310,000 or so distinct CDR3 sequences, more than 6.5% seen once. The same sample was also used in a study of yellow fever vaccine responses in identical twins.

The sequenced sample was memory (CD45RO+) T cells sorted from blood. The receptors were gathered from a woman younger than 30 in good health. The CDR3 runs from the conserved cysteine through the conserved F or W. A D gene is named only where the DNA matches it firmly. Expanded clones get a size class; other rows say once, few or many, or leave the size out.

V gene: TRBV12-3/TRBV12-4; J gene: TRBJ2-7; D gene: -; clone size: -; CDR3 DNA: TGTGCCAGCAGTTGGTTTAGCGGCGAGCAGTACTTC; CDR3 protein: CASSWFSGEQYF
V gene: TRBV7-2; J gene: TRBJ2-5; D gene: -; clone size: -; CDR3 DNA: TGTGCCAGCAGCTTAGGACCAACGGGAGAGACCCAGTACTTC; CDR3 protein: CASSLGPTGETQYF
V gene: TRBV7-3; J gene: TRBJ2-6; D gene: -; clone size: -; CDR3 DNA: TGTGCCAGCAGCCCAGACCGGGGTAGTAATGGGGCCAACGTCCTGACTTTC; CDR3 protein: CASSPDRGSNGANVLTF
V gene: TRBV5-1; J gene: TRBJ2-1; D gene: -; clone size: many; CDR3 DNA: TGCGCCAGCAGCACAAACTCCCAGGGCTCCTACAATGAGCAGTTCTTC; CDR3 protein: CASSTNSQGSYNEQFF
V gene: TRBV5-1; J gene: TRBJ2-3; D gene: TRBD2; clone size: many; CDR3 DNA: TGCGCCAGCAGCTTGGTAGACTACCGCGGGGGTACGCAGTATTTT; CDR3 protein: CASSLVDYRGGTQYF
V gene: TRBV20-1; J gene: TRBJ2-2; D gene: -; clone size: -; CDR3 DNA: TGCTGTGCTAGCGGGACAGGGAACACCGGGGAGCTGTTTTTT; CDR3 protein: CCASGTGNTGELFF
V gene: TRBV2; J gene: TRBJ2-1; D gene: -; clone size: -; CDR3 DNA: TGTGCCAGCACCAGGGACGTCTGGAATGAGCAGTTCTTC; CDR3 protein: CASTRDVWNEQFF
V gene: TRBV3-1; J gene: TRBJ2-1; D gene: -; clone size: -; CDR3 DNA: TGTGCCAGCAGCTATCTGGGAGGCGGGACTCGGGAGCAGTTCTTC; CDR3 protein: CASSYLGGGTREQFF
V gene: TRBV3-1; J gene: TRBJ2-4; D gene: TRBD1; clone size: many; CDR3 DNA: TGTGCCAGCAGCCAAGGGACAGGAATAGCCAAAAACATTCAGTACTTC; CDR3 protein: CASSQGTGIAKNIQYF
V gene: TRBV27; J gene: TRBJ2-5; D gene: -; clone size: -; CDR3 DNA: TGTGCCAGCAGTTCCATCGACCAAGAGACCCAGTACTTC; CDR3 protein: CASSSIDQETQYF
V gene: TRBV5-1; J gene: TRBJ2-2; D gene: TRBD2; clone size: -; CDR3 DNA: TGCGCCAGCAGCGGCGGGAGGAACACCGGGGAGCTGTTTTTT; CDR3 protein: CASSGGRNTGELFF
V gene: TRBV7-6; J gene: TRBJ1-6; D gene: -; clone size: -; CDR3 DNA: TGTGCCAGCAGCTTAGGCAGAACCTATAATTCACCCCTCCACTTT; CDR3 protein: CASSLGRTYNSPLHF
V gene: TRBV4-1; J gene: TRBJ2-2; D gene: -; clone size: many; CDR3 DNA: TGCGCCAGCAGCCAAGGATGGGGGCGGGCCGGGGAGCTGTTTTTT; CDR3 protein: CASSQGWGRAGELFF
V gene: TRBV29-1; J gene: TRBJ2-3; D gene: -; clone size: many; CDR3 DNA: TGCAGCGTTGAAGCTAGGTCTAGCACAGATACGCAGTATTTT; CDR3 protein: CSVEARSSTDTQYF
V gene: TRBV7-9; J gene: TRBJ2-3; D gene: TRBD1; clone size: many; CDR3 DNA: TGTGCCAGCAGCGACTCTGACAGGGGTGCGCAGTATTTT; CDR3 protein: CASSDSDRGAQYF
V gene: TRBV20-1; J gene: TRBJ2-2; D gene: TRBD2; clone size: -; CDR3 DNA: TGCAGTGCTAGGGGGGTTATAAGCGGGACTTACACCGGGGAGCTGTTTTTT; CDR3 protein: CSARGVISGTYTGELFF
V gene: TRBV15; J gene: TRBJ2-5; D gene: -; clone size: -; CDR3 DNA: TGTGCCACCAGCCTCGGGACATCCCAAATGTACCAAGAGACCCAGTACTTC; CDR3 protein: CATSLGTSQMYQETQYF
V gene: TRBV28; J gene: TRBJ2-5; D gene: TRBD2; clone size: -; CDR3 DNA: TGTGCCAGCAGGGCCCTACTAGCGGGGGAACTCCAAGAGACCCAGTACTTC; CDR3 protein: CASRALLAGELQETQYF
V gene: TRBV27; J gene: TRBJ2-2; D gene: -; clone size: -; CDR3 DNA: TGTGCCAGCAGTCCGTCCGGGACGGTGGGCACCGGGGAGCTGTTTTTT; CDR3 protein: CASSPSGTVGTGELFF
V gene: TRBV5-1; J gene: TRBJ2-1; D gene: -; clone size: few; CDR3 DNA: TGCGCCAGCAGCTCGGGGGACTCCTACAATGAGCAGTTCTTC; CDR3 protein: CASSSGDSYNEQFF
V gene: TRBV11-2; J gene: TRBJ2-7; D gene: -; clone size: many; CDR3 DNA: TGTGCCAGCAAACCGGGACTTCCCTTTCAGCAGTACTTC; CDR3 protein: CASKPGLPFQQYF
V gene: TRBV7-9; J gene: TRBJ2-1; D gene: TRBD1; clone size: -; CDR3 DNA: TGTGCCAGCAGCCTTTGGACAGGCGAATCGTACAATGAGCAGTTCTTC; CDR3 protein: CASSLWTGESYNEQFF
V gene: TRBV21-1; J gene: TRBJ2-5; D gene: -; clone size: few; CDR3 DNA: TGTGCCAGCAAAAACTCCGGGACTAGCGGCCAAGAGACCCAGTACTTC; CDR3 protein: CASKNSGTSGQETQYF
V gene: TRBV6-1; J gene: TRBJ2-2; D gene: TRBD1; clone size: -; CDR3 DNA: TGTGCCAGCAGTGAAGCTGGGACAGGGGTCGGGGAGCTGTTTTTT; CDR3 protein: CASSEAGTGVGELFF
V gene: TRBV24-1; J gene: TRBJ2-3; D gene: TRBD2; clone size: few; CDR3 DNA: TGTGCCACCAGTGAACGCGGACTAGCGGGGAGCACAGATACGCAGTATTTT; CDR3 protein: CATSERGLAGSTDTQYF
V gene: TRBV27; J gene: TRBJ1-1; D gene: -; clone size: many; CDR3 DNA: TGTGCCAGCAAAGGACAGATGAACACTGAAGCTTTCTTT; CDR3 protein: CASKGQMNTEAFF
V gene: TRBV5-1; J gene: TRBJ2-2; D gene: TRBD2; clone size: many; CDR3 DNA: TGCGCCAGCAGCTCATCGGAACCTATAGCGGGTGGAACCGGGGAGCTGTTTTTT; CDR3 protein: CASSSSEPIAGGTGELFF